This T cell receptor beta chain was profiled in a study of response to subunit inactivated influenza vaccine. One entry per CDR3 protein, called by TCRdb with MiXCR from the RT-PCR reads. Of 430,000 or so distinct CDR3 sequences in the sample, roughly 11% were seen once. This CDR3 comprises 17 residues. Germline values: CDR1 SGHVS, CDR2 FQNEAQ. V lost 1 base, J lost 0 bases, and 5 bases stayed unmatched. General study results and limits: The authors suggested that every seasonal influenza vaccination recruits few new T cells.

This clonotype was recorded at least ten times. Its target is not known. The origin of this receptor is a man aged 45 to 65 who received an inactivated influenza vaccine. The sequences come from PBMCs from blood, collected about 40 days after vaccination. J is TRBJ2-7 and V is TRBV7-8; 11 bases match TRBD2. The CDR3 DNA reads as TGTGCCAGCAGCTTAGGACTAGCGGGAAGTAGCTCCTACGAGCAGTACTTC. Residues: CASSLGLAGSSSYEQYF.